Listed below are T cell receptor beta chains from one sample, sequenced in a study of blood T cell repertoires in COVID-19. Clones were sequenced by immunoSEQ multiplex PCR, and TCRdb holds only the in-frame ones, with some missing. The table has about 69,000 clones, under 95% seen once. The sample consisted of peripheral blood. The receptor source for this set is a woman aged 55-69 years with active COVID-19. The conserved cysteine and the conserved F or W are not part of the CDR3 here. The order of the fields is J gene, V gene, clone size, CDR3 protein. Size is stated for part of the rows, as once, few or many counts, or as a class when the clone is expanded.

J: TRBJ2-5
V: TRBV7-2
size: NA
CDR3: ASSFDRGETQY

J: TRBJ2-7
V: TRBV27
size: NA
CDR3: ASSEGGAEQY

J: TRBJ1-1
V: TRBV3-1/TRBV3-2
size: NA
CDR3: ASSQNPGTGEAF

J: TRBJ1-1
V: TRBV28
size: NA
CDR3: ASSTGGFNTEAF

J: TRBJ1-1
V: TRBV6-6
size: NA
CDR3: ASSDPGRVTEAF

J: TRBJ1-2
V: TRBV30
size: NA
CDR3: AWSLDRVGGYT

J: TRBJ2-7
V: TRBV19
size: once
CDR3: ASRAGHPTDEQY

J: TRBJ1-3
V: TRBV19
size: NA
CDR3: ASSPGTGGGYTIY

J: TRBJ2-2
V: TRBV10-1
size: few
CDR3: ASSATGTGELF

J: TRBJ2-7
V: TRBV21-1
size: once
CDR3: ASSKFRRQVNYEQY

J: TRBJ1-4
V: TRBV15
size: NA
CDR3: ATSPRRGLTNEKLF

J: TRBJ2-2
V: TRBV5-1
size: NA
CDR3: ASKTLNTGELF

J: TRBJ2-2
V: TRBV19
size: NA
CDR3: ASSIRGSVGTGELF

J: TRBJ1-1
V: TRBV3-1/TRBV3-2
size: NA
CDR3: ASSQEGVNTEAF

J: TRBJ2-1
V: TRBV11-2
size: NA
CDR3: ASSSGTSGRGPYNEQF

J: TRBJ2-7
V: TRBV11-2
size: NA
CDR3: ASSLPGAKDYEQY

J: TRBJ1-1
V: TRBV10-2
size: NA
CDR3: ASSEGQDTEAF